This TCR beta chain was sequenced for a study of patients and donors after allogeneic stem cell transplantation. TCRdb re-derived calls from the RT-PCR reads in MiXCR, one entry per CDR3 protein. The profile shows 150,000 to 200,000 distinct CDR3 sequences, approximately 25% of them singletons. The CDR3 spans 14 residues. Trimming removed 3 bases from V and 0 bases from J; junction bases left unmatched: 2. The germline V gene has CDR1 DFQATT and CDR2 SNEGSKA (reference sequence). Only a few counts were recorded for this clonotype. Input material: blood, either unsorted or a sorted T cell fraction (not recorded which). The chain carries TRBV20-1 and TRBJ2-7; 10 nucleotides align to TRBD1. The clonotype was recovered from a human donor who was either an allogeneic HSCT recipient or a stem cell or donor lymphocyte infusion donor (not recorded which). It is not recorded whose cells these are; they may come from a transplant donor. The CDR3 sequence: CSARGQGSSYEQYF. CDR3 sequence (DNA): TGCAGTGCTAGGGGACAGGGGAGCTCCTACGAGCAGTACTTC.